This TCR beta chain was sequenced in a study of T cells in Graves' hyperthyroidism and ophthalmopathy. The source material, RNA transcripts, was used to amplify TCR beta CDR3 regions. With the HTBI primer set, the TCR CDR3 went through a first round of RT-PCR. TCRdb processed the multiplex PCR reads anew with MiXCR; each CDR3 protein has one entry. The table records around 520,000 distinct CDR3 sequences, approximately 14% of them present only once. CDR1 is KGHSH, CDR2 LQKENI, per germline. The V and J ends lost 2 bases and 2 bases, in that order; junction bases with no gene match: 9. CDR3 size: 16 residues. This clonotype was picked up a small number of times. Its antigen is unknown. The study, taken as a whole, reports: In simple terms, a model built on 13 V-J features told ophthalmopathy apart from stable hyperthyroidism.

What was sequenced was blood. This receptor was taken from a woman younger than 35 with Graves' hyperthyroidism. V and J are TRBV18 and TRBJ2-7; TRBD1 agrees at 7 bases. CDR3 in DNA: TGTGCCAGCTCACCAGGGGGACGCAGGGGGACCTACGAGCAGTACTTC. Translated, it gives CASSPGGRRGTYEQYF. Combining the CDR3 with reference TRBV18 and TRBJ2-7 gives the whole variable domain NAGVMQNPRHLVRRRGQEARLRCSPMKGHSHVYWYRQLPEEGLKFMVYLQKENIIDESGMPKERFSAEFPKEGPSILRIQQVVRGDSAAYFCASSPGGRRGTYEQYFGPGTRLTVT.